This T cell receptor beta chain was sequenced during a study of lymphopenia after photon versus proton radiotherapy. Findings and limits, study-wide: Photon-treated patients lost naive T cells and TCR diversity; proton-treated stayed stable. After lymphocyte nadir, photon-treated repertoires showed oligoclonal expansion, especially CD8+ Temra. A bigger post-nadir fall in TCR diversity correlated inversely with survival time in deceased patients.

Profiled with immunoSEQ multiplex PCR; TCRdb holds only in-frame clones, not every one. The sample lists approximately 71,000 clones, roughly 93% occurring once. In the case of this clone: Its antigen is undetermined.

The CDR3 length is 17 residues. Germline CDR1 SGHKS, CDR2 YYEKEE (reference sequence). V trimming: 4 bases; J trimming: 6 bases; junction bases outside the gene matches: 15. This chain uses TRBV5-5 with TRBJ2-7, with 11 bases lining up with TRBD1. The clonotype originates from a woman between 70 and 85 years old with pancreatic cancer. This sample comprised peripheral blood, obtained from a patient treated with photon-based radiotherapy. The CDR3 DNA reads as TGTGCCAGCAGCCCAAGGACAGGGGGCTCACTCAGTTCCGAGCAGTACTTC. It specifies CASSPRTGGSLSSEQYF.